Following are 5 T cell receptor beta chains from one sample sequenced in a study of blood T cell repertoires in COVID-19. The repertoire was sequenced with immunoSEQ multiplex PCR; TCRdb's copy has only in-frame clones and lacks some. The sample consists of just over 150,000 clones, 85% to 90% of them appearing once. Sequenced material: peripheral blood. These receptors were taken from a woman aged 40 to 55 with acute or convalescent COVID-19.

J is TRBJ1-2 and V is TRBV5-6, with D possibly TRBD1 on 5 matching bases. Trimming left V 5 bases short and J 4 bases short, with 12 bases between. The CDR3 sequence is 13 residues long. Germline CDR1 and CDR2: SGHDT and YYEEEE. The CDR3 loop is CASSLPDSYGYTF. The CDR3 coding sequence is TGTGCCAGCAGTCTACCTGACAGCTATGGCTACACCTTC. Variable domain in full (rest from reference TRBV5-6 and TRBJ1-2): DAGVTQSPTHLIKTRGQQVTLRCSPKSGHDTVSWYQQALGQGPQFIFQYYEEEERQRGNFPDRFSGHQFPNYSSELNVNALLLGDSALYLCASSLPDSYGYTFGSGTRLTVV.

The chain combines TRBV7-9 with TRBJ2-1; tentatively, D is TRBD1 (5 bases). Trimming took 9 bases from V and 0 from J, leaving 9 bases between them. Germline V CDR1 and CDR2: SEHNR, FQNEAQ (reference sequence). This CDR3 has 13 amino acids. This CDR3 is CASHRSSYNEQFF. The CDR3 nucleotides are TGTGCCAGTCACAGGAGCTCCTACAATGAGCAGTTCTTC.

This clone was recorded once. V is TRBV5-8 and J is TRBJ1-4, with TRBD1 identical over 8 bases. V was pared by 4 bases and J by 7 bases, with 6 bases of the junction left unmatched. Germline V gene sequence: CDR1 SGHTS, CDR2 YDEGEE. There are 14 residues in the CDR3. The CDR3, as DNA: TGTGCCAGCAGCCGGACAGGGCGAGGTGAAAAACTGTTTTTT. Encoded protein: CASSRTGRGEKLFF. Full variable domain (outside the CDR3, taken from reference TRBV5-8 and TRBJ1-4): EAGVTQSPTHLIKTRGQQATLRCSPISGHTSVYWYQQALGLGLQFLLWYDEGEERNRGNFPPRFSGRQFPNYSSELNVNALELEDSALYLCASSRTGRGEKLFFGSGTQLSVL.

J is TRBJ2-1 and V is TRBV24-1; 9 positions match TRBD2. There are 14 residues in the CDR3. Unmatched junction bases numbered 10, after V lost 10 bases and J lost 7 bases. Germline-derived CDR1 and CDR2 are KGHDR and SFDVKD. In DNA, the CDR3 is TGTGCCACAGAAACTAGCGGGTCATTGAATGAGCAGTTCTTC. Translation gives CATETSGSLNEQFF.

The rearrangement links TRBV7-2 to TRBJ2-1; TRBD1 agrees at 7 bases. The junction had 14 bases not matched to a gene; V was cut back by 0 bases and J by 6 bases. CDR1 is SGHTA, CDR2 FQGNSA, per germline. The CDR3 totals 18 residues. The CDR3 is CASSLAGQAMAKGNEQFF. As DNA, the CDR3 is TGTGCCAGCAGCTTAGCCGGACAGGCCATGGCAAAGGGCAATGAGCAGTTCTTC.